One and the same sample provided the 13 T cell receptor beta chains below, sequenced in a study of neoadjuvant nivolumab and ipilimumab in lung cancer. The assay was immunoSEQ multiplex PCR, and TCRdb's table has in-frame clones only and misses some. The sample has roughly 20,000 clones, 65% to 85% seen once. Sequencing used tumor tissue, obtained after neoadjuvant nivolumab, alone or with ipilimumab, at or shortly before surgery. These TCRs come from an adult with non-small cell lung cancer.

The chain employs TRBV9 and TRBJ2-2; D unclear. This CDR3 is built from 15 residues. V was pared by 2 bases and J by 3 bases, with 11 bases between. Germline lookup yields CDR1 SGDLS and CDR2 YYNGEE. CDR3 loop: CASSVTYSDTGELFF. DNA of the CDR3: TGTGCCAGCAGCGTGACATACTCGGACACCGGGGAGCTGTTTTTT.

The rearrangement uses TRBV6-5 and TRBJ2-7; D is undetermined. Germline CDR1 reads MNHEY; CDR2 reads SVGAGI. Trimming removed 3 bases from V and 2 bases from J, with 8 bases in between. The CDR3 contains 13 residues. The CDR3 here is CASSYSPTYEQYF. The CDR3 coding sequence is TGTGCCAGCAGTTATTCGCCCACCTACGAGCAGTACTTC.

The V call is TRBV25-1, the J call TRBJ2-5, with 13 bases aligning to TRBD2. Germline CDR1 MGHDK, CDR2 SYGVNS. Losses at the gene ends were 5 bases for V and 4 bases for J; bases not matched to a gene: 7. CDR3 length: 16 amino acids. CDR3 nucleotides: TGTGCCAGCAGTCCCGGGACTAGCGGGGTACGAGAGACCCAGTACTTC. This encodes CASSPGTSGVRETQYF.

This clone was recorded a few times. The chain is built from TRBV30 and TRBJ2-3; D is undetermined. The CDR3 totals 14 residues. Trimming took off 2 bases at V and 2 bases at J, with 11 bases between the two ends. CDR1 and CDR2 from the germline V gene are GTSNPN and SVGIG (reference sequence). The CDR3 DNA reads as TGTGCCTGGAGTCCCCCCCCCTACACAGATACGCAGTATTTT. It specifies CAWSPPPYTDTQYF. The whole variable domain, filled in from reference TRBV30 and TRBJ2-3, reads SQTIHQWPATLVQPVGSPLSLECTVEGTSNPNLYWYRQAAGRGLQLLFYSVGIGQISSEVPQNLSASRPQDRQFILSSKKLLLSDSGFYLCAWSPPPYTDTQYFGPGTRLTVL.

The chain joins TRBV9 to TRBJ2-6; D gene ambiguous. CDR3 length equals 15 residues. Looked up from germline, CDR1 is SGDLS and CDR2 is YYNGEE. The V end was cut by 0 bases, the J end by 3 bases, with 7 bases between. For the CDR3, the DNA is TGTGCCAGCAGCGTAGGGGGATTTGGGGCCAACGTCCTGACTTTC. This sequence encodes CASSVGGFGANVLTF.

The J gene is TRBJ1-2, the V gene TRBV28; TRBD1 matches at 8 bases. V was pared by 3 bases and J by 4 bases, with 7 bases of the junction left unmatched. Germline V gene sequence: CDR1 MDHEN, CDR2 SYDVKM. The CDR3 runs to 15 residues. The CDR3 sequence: CASSFPRGPSYGYTF. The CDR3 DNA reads TGTGCCAGCAGTTTCCCCAGGGGGCCGTCCTATGGCTACACCTTC.

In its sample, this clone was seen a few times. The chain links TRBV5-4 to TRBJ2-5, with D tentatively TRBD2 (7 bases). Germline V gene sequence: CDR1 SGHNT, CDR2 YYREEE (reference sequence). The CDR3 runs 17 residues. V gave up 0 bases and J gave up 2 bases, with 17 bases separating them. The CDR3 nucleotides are TGTGCCAGCAGCTTGGAGGGGGGGGGCAGAAAACAAGAGACCCAGTACTTC. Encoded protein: CASSLEGGGRKQETQYF.

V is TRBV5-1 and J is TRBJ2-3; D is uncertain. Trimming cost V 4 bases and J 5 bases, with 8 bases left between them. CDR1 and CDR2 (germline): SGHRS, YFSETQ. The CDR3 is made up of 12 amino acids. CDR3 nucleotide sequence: TGCGCCAGCAGCGATACTTTAGATACGCAGTATTTT. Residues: CASSDTLDTQYF.

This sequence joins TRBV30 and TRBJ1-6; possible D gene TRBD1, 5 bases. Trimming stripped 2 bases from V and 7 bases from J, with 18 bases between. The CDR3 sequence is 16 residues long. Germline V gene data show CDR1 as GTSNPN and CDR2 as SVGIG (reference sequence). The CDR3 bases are TGTGCCTGGAGTAAGAGAAGAGACAGCGAAAATTCACCCCTCCACTTT. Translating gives CAWSKRRDSENSPLHF.

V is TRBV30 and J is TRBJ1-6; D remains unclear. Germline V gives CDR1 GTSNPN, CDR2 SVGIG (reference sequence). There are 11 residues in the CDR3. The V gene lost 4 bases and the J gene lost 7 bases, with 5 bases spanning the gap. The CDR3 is CAWNRNSPLHF. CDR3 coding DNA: TGTGCCTGGAACAGAAATTCACCCCTCCACTTT.

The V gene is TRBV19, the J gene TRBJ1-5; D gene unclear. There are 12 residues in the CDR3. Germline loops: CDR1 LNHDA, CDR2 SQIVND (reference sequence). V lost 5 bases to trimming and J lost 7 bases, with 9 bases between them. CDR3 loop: CASSALGQPQHF. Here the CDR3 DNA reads TGTGCCAGTAGTGCCTTAGGCCAGCCCCAGCATTTT.

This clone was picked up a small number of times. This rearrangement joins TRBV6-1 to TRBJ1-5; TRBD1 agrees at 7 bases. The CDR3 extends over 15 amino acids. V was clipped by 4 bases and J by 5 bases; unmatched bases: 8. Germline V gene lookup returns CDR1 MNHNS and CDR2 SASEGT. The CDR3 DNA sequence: TGTGCCAGCAGTGCCAGACAGGGCGGTTATCAGCCCCAGCATTTT. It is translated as CASSARQGGYQPQHF.

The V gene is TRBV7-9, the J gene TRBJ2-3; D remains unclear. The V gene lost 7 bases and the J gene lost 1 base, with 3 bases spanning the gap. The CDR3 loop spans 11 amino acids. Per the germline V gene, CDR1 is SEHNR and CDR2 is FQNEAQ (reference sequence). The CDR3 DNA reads TGTGCCAGCATGCGCACAGATACGCAGTATTTT. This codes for CASMRTDTQYF.